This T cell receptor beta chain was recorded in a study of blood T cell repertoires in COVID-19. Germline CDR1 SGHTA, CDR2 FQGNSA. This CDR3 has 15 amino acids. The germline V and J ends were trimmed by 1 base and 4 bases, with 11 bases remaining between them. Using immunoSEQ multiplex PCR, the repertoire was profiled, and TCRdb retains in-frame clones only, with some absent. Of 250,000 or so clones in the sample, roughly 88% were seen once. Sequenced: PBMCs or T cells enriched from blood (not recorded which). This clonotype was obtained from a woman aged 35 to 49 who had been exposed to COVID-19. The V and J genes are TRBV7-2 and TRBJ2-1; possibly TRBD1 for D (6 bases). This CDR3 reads CASSLVRGGYNEQFF. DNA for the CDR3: TGTGCCAGCAGCTTAGTCCGAGGGGGATACAATGAGCAGTTCTTC. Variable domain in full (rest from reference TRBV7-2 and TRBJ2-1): GAGVSQSPSNKVTEKGKDVELRCDPISGHTALYWYRQSLGQGLEFLIYFQGNSAPDKSGLPSDRFSAERTGGSVSTLTIQRTQQEDSAVYLCASSLVRGGYNEQFFGPGTRLTVL.